Listed here are 3 T cell receptor beta chains from one sample, sequenced in a study of vaccination and CD4 T cells after COVID-19. Each CDR3 protein gets one entry after TCRdb re-called the PCR reads with MiXCR. The top ten clones hold about 1.1% of a sample with some 18,000 distinct CDR3 sequences, about three fifths of them seen once. This sample comprised CD4+ T cells from blood, obtained after SARS-CoV-2 vaccination. These receptors all come from a human donor who had recovered from COVID-19.

V usage is TRBV30 and J usage is TRBJ1-5; D might be TRBD1 (6 bases). V dropped 2 bases and J dropped 4 bases, with 9 bases sitting between them. The CDR3 sequence is 13 residues long. Germline CDR1 is GTSNPN and CDR2 is SVGIG (reference sequence). The DNA for the CDR3 is TGTGCCTGGAGTCCTCAGGGGAATCAGCCCCAGCATTTT. Translated: CAWSPQGNQPQHF.

V gene TRBV6-1 combines with J gene TRBJ1-2; no reliable D call. From germline, CDR1 is MNHNS and CDR2 SASEGT. Trimming took 6 bases from V and 6 from J, leaving 14 bases between them. The CDR3 consists of 13 residues. CDR3 in amino acids: CASSRSTRDGYTF. The CDR3 DNA is TGTGCCAGCAGCCGGTCGACCCGAGATGGCTACACCTTC.

This clonotype has a handful of counts. The rearrangement joins TRBV20-1 to TRBJ2-5; D not certain. The CDR3 has 11 amino acids. Germline-derived CDR1 and CDR2 are DFQATT and SNEGSKA (reference sequence). V dropped 5 bases and J dropped 4 bases, with 8 bases sitting between them. CDR3 in DNA: TGCAGTGCTTATAAAGTAGAGACCCAGTACTTC. Protein sequence: CSAYKVETQYF.